The 15 T cell receptor beta chains below all came from one sample that was sequenced in a study of cytomegalovirus exposure and HLA in healthy donors. 60 Vbeta and 13 Jbeta primers were used in PCR. Data came from immunoSEQ multiplex PCR; TCRdb stores just in-frame clones and leaves some out. The sample gives approximately 180,000 clones, approximately 82% of which show up once; around 2.4% is in the top ten. Sequenced material: PBMCs. The source of these receptors is a woman under 40 in good health and CMV-seronegative.

J is TRBJ2-3 and V is TRBV10-2; D call uncertain. This CDR3 contains 15 residues. Germline V gene sequence: CDR1 WSHSY, CDR2 SAAADI. The V end lost 2 bases, the J end lost 5 bases, and 14 bases lay between the germline ends. DNA of the CDR3: TGCGCCAGCAGTGAGGCGGATCACCGGGTAGATACGCAGTATTTT. Its protein product is CASSEADHRVDTQYF.

In this sample, this clone turned up once. The rearrangement uses TRBV7-9 and TRBJ1-1; 7 bases map to TRBD1. This CDR3 has 13 residues. V lost 8 bases to trimming and J lost 1 base; unmatched junction nucleotides: 4. Germline CDR1 reads SEHNR; CDR2 reads FQNEAQ (reference sequence). The CDR3 nucleotides are TGTGCCAGCGGGGGACAGTCGAACACTGAAGCTTTCTTT. It codes for CASGGQSNTEAFF.

The CDR3 DNA sequence: TGTGCCACCCGGGGGGCGCGCAGTAGTGAGCAGTTCTTC. This sequence encodes CATRGARSSEQFF. The chain employs TRBV6-5 and TRBJ2-1; perhaps TRBD2 as D (7 bases). This CDR3 region has 13 residues. V was cut by 10 bases and J by 9 bases, with 19 bases left in between. Germline loops: CDR1 MNHEY, CDR2 SVGAGI.

V and J are TRBV5-6 and TRBJ2-5, with D perhaps matching TRBD1 (5 bases). Looked up from germline, CDR1 is SGHDT and CDR2 is YYEEEE. Between the trimmed V and J ends, which lost 7 bases and 4 bases, there was a span of 11 bases. This CDR3 contains 12 residues. Written as DNA, the CDR3 is TGTGCCAGCGGGGTAGGGGCAGAGACCCAGTACTTC. Translation gives CASGVGAETQYF.

V is TRBV2 and J is TRBJ1-4; 10 nucleotides line up with TRBD1. Germline trimming cut 6 bases from V and 7 bases from J; bases unmatched to any gene: 5. Germline lookup yields CDR1 SNHLY and CDR2 FYNNEI. The CDR3 has 14 residues. CDR3 amino acids: CASRETGGIEKLFF. DNA of the CDR3: TGTGCCAGCAGGGAGACAGGGGGCATTGAAAAACTGTTTTTT.

The chain combines TRBV30 with TRBJ1-3; D ambiguous. The V end lost 0 bases, the J end lost 4 bases, and 4 bases lay between the germline ends. Germline V gene lookup returns CDR1 GTSNPN and CDR2 SVGIG (reference sequence). The CDR3 contains 12 residues. This chain's CDR3 is CAWSVSGNTIYF. CDR3 sequence (DNA): TGTGCCTGGAGTGTTTCAGGAAACACCATATATTTT. Using reference TRBV30 and TRBJ1-3 for the parts outside the CDR3, the full variable domain is SQTIHQWPATLVQPVGSPLSLECTVEGTSNPNLYWYRQAAGRGLQLLFYSVGIGQISSEVPQNLSASRPQDRQFILSSKKLLLSDSGFYLCAWSVSGNTIYFGEGSWLTVV.

V and J are TRBV7-9 and TRBJ2-4; TRBD2 might be the D (6 bases). Germline assignment: CDR1 SEHNR and CDR2 FQNEAQ (reference sequence). Trimming pared 3 bases from V and 8 bases from J, leaving 17 bases between. There are 15 residues in the CDR3. Written as DNA, the CDR3 is TGTGCCAGCAGCTTCAGTCCGGGGGAGCAGGACATTCAGTACTTC. This encodes CASSFSPGEQDIQYF. The whole variable domain, filled in from reference TRBV7-9 and TRBJ2-4, reads DTGVSQNPRHKITKRGQNVTFRCDPISEHNRLYWYRQTLGQGPEFLTYFQNEAQLEKSRLLSDRFSAERPKGSFSTLEIQRTEQGDSAMYLCASSFSPGEQDIQYFGAGTRLSVL.

On this clone: Other DNA variants within this sample encode the same CDR3. The chain joins TRBV6-1 to TRBJ2-4; D unresolved. CDR1 is MNHNS and CDR2 is SASEGT in the germline V gene. Between the trimmed V and J ends, which lost 1 base and 0 bases, there was a span of 10 bases. The CDR3 totals 16 residues. CDR3 nucleotides: TGTGCCAGCAGTGAAGTTTATATCCCAGCCAAAAACATTCAGTACTTC. It translates to CASSEVYIPAKNIQYF.

The chain uses TRBV6-5 and TRBJ2-5, with 7 bases aligning to TRBD1. The CDR3 is made up of 14 amino acids. With 0 bases clipped from V and 3 bases from J, the junction kept 1 base outside the gene matches. Germline CDR1 is MNHEY and CDR2 is SVGAGI. DNA of the CDR3: TGTGCCAGCAGTTACTCCACAGGGGAAGAGACCCAGTACTTC. Translation: CASSYSTGEETQYF.

This chain joins TRBV21-1 and TRBJ1-6; the table's D call, TRBD1, has no DNA check behind it. TRBV21-1 is tagged as a pseudogene. CDR3 length equals 16 residues. This chain's CDR3 is CASSPRRDRDNSPLHF. DNA of the CDR3: TGTGCCAGCAGCCCCCGACGAGACAGGGATAATTCACCCCTCCACTTT.

In this sample, this clone turned up a few times. The chain carries TRBV10-1 and TRBJ2-1, with 7 bases aligning to TRBD1. J lost 3 bases, V lost 2 bases, and 4 bases had no gene match. Germline CDR1 reads WNHNN; CDR2 reads SYGVQD (reference sequence). There are 15 residues in the CDR3. This CDR3 reads CASSEEGAHYNEQFF. DNA of the CDR3: TGCGCCAGCAGTGAGGAGGGGGCGCACTACAATGAGCAGTTCTTC.

The count of this clone is one. The chain links TRBV7-8 to TRBJ1-5, with TRBD1 matching 8 bases. The germline V gene has CDR1 SGHVS and CDR2 FQNEAQ. This CDR3 has 15 residues. Trimming removed 5 bases from V and 6 bases from J; junction bases left unmatched: 9. This CDR3 is CASSTPTGEGQPQHF. The CDR3 nucleotides are TGTGCCAGCAGCACACCGACAGGGGAAGGTCAGCCCCAGCATTTT.

The chain uses TRBV7-2 and TRBJ2-3; maybe TRBD2 (5 bases). The ends were cut back, 8 bases at V and 1 base at J, with 10 bases in the middle. The CDR3 has 13 residues. The germline V gene has CDR1 SGHTA and CDR2 FQGNSA. CDR3 loop: CASATRGTDTQYF. CDR3 bases: TGTGCCAGCGCTACGAGGGGCACAGATACGCAGTATTTT.

About this clone itself: Compared with germline, one end of the junction differs, possibly owing to a read error. The gene calls are TRBV7-2 and TRBJ2-6, with 15 bases that match TRBD2. There are 19 residues in the CDR3. The germline CDR1 and CDR2 sequences are SGHTA and FQGNSA. The CDR3: CAGSDPGLAGGSGANVLTF. The DNA of the CDR3 is TGTGCCGGCAGCGATCCGGGACTAGCGGGGGGCTCTGGGGCCAACGTCCTGACTTTC.

This chain joins TRBV7-8 and TRBJ1-1, with D possibly being TRBD1 (5 bases). The CDR3 runs to 11 residues. In germline, CDR1 is SGHVS, CDR2 FQNEAQ. V was trimmed by 7 bases and J by 11 bases, leaving 14 bases between them. CDR3 in DNA: TGTGCCAGCATCACCGGGGGGTACGCTTTCTTT. Translated, it gives CASITGGYAFF.